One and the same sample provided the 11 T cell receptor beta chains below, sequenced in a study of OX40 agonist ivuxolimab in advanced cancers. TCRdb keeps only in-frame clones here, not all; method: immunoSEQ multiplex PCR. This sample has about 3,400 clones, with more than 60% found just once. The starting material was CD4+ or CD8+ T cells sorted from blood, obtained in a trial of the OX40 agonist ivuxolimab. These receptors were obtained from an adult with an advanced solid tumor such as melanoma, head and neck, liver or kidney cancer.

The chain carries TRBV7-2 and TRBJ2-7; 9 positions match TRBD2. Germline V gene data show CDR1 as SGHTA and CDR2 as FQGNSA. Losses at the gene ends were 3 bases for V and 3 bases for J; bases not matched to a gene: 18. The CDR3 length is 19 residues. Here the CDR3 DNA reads TGTGCCAGCAGCTTTATAGCAGCAGACCCGGGACTAGCTAGCTACGAGCAGTACTTC. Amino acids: CASSFIAADPGLASYEQYF.

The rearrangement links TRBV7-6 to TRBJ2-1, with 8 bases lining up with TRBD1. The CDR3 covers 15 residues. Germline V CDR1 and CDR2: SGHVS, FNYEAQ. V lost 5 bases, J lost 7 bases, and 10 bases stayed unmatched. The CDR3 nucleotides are TGTGCCAGCAGCCCTACAGGGGGTAGTGCGAATGAGCAGTTCTTC. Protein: CASSPTGGSANEQFF.

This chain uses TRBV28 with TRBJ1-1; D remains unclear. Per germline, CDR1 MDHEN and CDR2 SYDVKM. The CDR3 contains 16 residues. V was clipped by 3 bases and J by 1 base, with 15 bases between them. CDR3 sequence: CASSFPDDGGNTEAFF. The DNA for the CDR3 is TGTGCCAGCAGTTTCCCAGATGACGGAGGGAACACTGAAGCTTTCTTT.

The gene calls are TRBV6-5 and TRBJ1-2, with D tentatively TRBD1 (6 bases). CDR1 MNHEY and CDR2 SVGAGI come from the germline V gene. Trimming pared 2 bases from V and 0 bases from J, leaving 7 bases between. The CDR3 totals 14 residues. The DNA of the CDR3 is TGTGCCAGCAGTTACAACAGGGCTAACTATGGCTACACCTTC. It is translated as CASSYNRANYGYTF.

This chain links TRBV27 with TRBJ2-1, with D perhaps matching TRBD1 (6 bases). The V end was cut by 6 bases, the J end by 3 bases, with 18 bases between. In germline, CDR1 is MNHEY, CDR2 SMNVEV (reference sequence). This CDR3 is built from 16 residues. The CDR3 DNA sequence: TGTGCCAGCAGGACCCCGGGACACCTAGTCTACAATGAGCAGTTCTTC. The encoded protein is CASRTPGHLVYNEQFF.

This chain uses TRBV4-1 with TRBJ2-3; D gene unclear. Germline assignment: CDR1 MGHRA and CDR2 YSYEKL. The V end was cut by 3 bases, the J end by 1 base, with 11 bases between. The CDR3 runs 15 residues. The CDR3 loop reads CASSQGRSGTDTQYF. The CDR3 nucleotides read TGCGCCAGCAGCCAGGGTAGGAGCGGCACAGATACGCAGTATTTT.

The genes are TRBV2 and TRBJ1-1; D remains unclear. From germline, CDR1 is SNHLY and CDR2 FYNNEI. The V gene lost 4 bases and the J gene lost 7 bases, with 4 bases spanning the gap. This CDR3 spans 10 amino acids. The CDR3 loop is CASSGLEAFF. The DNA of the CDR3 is TGTGCCAGCAGTGGGCTTGAAGCTTTCTTT.

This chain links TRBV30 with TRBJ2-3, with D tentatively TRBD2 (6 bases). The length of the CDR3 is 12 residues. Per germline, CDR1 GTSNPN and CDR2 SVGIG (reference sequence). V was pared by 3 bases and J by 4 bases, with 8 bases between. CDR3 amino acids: CAWSGGADTQYF. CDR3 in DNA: TGTGCCTGGAGCGGGGGTGCAGATACGCAGTATTTT.

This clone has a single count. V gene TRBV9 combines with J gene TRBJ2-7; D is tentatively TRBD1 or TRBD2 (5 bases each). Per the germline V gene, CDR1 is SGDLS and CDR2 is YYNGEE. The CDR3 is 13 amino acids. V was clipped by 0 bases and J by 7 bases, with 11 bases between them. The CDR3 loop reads CASSVGDGGEQYF. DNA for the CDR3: TGTGCCAGCAGCGTAGGGGACGGCGGGGAGCAGTACTTC.

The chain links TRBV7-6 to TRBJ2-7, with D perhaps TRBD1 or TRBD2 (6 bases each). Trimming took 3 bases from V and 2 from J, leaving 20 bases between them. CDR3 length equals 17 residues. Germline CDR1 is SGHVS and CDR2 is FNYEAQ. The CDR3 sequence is CASSLGGGAPSAYEQYF. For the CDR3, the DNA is TGTGCCAGCAGCTTGGGGGGCGGGGCCCCCTCGGCCTACGAGCAGTACTTC.

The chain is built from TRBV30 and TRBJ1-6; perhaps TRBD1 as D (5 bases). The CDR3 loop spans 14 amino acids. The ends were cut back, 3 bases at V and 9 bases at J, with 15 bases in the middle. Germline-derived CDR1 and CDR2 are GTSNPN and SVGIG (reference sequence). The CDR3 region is CAWSLGTSRSPLHF. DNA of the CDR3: TGTGCCTGGAGCCTTGGGACTTCGCGTTCACCCCTCCACTTT. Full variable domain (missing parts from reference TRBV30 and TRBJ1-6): SQTIHQWPATLVQPVGSPLSLECTVEGTSNPNLYWYRQAAGRGLQLLFYSVGIGQISSEVPQNLSASRPQDRQFILSSKKLLLSDSGFYLCAWSLGTSRSPLHFGNGTRLTVT.